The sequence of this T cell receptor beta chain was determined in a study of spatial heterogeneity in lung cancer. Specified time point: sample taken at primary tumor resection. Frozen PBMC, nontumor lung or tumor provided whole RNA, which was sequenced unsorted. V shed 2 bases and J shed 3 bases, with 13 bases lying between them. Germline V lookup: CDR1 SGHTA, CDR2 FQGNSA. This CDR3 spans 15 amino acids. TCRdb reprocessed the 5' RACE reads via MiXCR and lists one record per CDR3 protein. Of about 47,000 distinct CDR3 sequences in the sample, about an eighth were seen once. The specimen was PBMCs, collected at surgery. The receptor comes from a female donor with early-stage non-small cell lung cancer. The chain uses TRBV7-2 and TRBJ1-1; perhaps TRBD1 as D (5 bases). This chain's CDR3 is CASSLLGDPDTEAFF. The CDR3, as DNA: TGTGCCAGCAGCTTATTGGGGGACCCCGACACTGAAGCTTTCTTT. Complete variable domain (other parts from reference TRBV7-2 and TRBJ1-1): GAGVSQSPSNKVTEKGKDVELRCDPISGHTALYWYRQSLGQGLEFLIYFQGNSAPDKSGLPSDRFSAERTGGSVSTLTIQRTQQEDSAVYLCASSLLGDPDTEAFFGQGTRLTVV.